This is a list of T cell receptor beta chains from one sample in a study of sequential checkpoint blockade in melanoma. Repertoires were generated with immunoSEQ multiplex PCR, while TCRdb's copy carries only in-frame clones and drops some. The sample holds tens of thousands of clones, around 73% seen once. Sequences were derived from CD8+ T cells sorted from blood (inferred from file names), sampled from a patient given nivolumab and ipilimumab in sequence. These receptors all stem from a human donor with melanoma. CDR3s include the opening cysteine and the closing phenylalanine or tryptophan. D genes are given only for firm matches. Part of the rows lack a size; the others show once, few, many or a class for expanded clones.

TRBD1 | TRBJ2-2 | TRBV7-8 | . | CASSPRPGQGEIGELFF | TGTGCCAGCAGCCCCCGGCCGGGACAGGGGGAGATCGGGGAGCTGTTTTTT
TRBD1 | TRBJ1-5 | TRBV2 | . | CASSGQGVRNQPQHF | TGTGCCAGCTCAGGACAGGGGGTTCGGAATCAGCCCCAGCATTTT
TRBD1 | TRBJ2-1 | TRBV29-1 | . | CSARGNGEQFF | TGCAGCGCCAGGGGGAATGGTGAGCAGTTCTTC
. | TRBJ2-3 | TRBV9 | few | CASSVAATGPADTQYF | TGTGCCAGCAGCGTAGCCGCAACAGGGCCCGCAGATACGCAGTATTTT
. | TRBJ2-4 | TRBV7-9 | once | CASSLLSDLAKNIQYF | TGTGCCAGCAGCTTATTGTCGGACTTAGCCAAAAACATTCAGTACTTC
TRBD2 | TRBJ2-5 | TRBV4-1 | . | CASSQDPPGLAGDYETQYF | TGCGCCAGCAGCCAAGATCCGCCGGGACTAGCGGGAGATTACGAGACCCAGTACTTC
TRBD1 | TRBJ2-1 | TRBV6-4 | . | CASSDSSRQGAGEQFF | TGTGCCAGCAGTGACTCGTCCCGACAGGGGGCAGGGGAGCAGTTCTTC
TRBD1 | TRBJ2-1 | TRBV15 | . | CATSGGRGPYNEQFF | TGTGCCACCAGCGGAGGAAGGGGGCCCTACAATGAGCAGTTCTTC
TRBD2 | TRBJ2-7 | TRBV4-1 | . | CASSYSGLAGTYEQYF | TGCGCCAGCAGCTATTCAGGACTAGCTGGAACCTACGAGCAGTACTTC
. | TRBJ2-1 | TRBV18 | few | CASSPPVQGRHNEQFF | TGTGCCAGCTCACCACCGGTTCAGGGGCGTCACAATGAGCAGTTCTTC